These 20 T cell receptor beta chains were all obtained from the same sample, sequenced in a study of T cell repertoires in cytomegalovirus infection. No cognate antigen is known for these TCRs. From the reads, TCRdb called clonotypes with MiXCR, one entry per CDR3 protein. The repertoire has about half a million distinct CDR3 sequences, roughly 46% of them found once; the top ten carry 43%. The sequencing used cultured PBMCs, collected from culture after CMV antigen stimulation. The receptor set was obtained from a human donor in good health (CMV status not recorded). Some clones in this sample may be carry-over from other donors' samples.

The CDR3 bases are TGTGCCAGCAGTGAAGGCAGGGCCGGGGAGCTGTTTTTT. It yields the protein CASSEGRAGELFF. The chain couples TRBV2 to TRBJ2-2; D is possibly TRBD1 (5 bases). V gave up 1 base and J gave up 6 bases, with 6 bases separating them. Germline lookup yields CDR1 SNHLY and CDR2 FYNNEI. The CDR3 length is 13 residues.

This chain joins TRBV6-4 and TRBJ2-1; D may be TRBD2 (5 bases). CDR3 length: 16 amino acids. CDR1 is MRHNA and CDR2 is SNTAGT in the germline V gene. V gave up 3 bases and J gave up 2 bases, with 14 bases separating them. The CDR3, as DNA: TGTGCCAGCAGTGAGTCGTCGGGAAGACCCTACAATGAGCAGTTCTTC. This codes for CASSESSGRPYNEQFF.

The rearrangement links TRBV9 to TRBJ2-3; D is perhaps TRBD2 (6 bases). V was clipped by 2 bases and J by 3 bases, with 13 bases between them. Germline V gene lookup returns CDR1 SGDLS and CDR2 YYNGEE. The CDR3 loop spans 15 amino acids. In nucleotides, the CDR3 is TGTGCCAGCAGCGTCGAGGACTACGAAACAGATACGCAGTATTTT. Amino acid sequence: CASSVEDYETDTQYF. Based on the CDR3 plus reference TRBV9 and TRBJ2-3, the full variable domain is DSGVTQTPKHLITATGQRVTLRCSPRSGDLSVYWYQQSLDQGLQFLIQYYNGEERAKGNILERFSAQQFPDLHSELNLSSLELGDSALYFCASSVEDYETDTQYFGPGTRLTVL.

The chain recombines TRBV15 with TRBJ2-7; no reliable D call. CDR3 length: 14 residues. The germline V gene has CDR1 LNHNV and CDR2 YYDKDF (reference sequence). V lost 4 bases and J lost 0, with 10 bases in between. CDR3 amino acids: CATSIRTPSYEQYF. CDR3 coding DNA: TGTGCCACCAGCATCCGGACGCCCTCCTACGAGCAGTACTTC.

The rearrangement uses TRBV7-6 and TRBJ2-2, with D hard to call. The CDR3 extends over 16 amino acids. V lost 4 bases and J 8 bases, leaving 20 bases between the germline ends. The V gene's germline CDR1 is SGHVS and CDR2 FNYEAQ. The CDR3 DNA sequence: TGTGCCAGCAGCTCGCCATTACGACTCCGTGTTGGGGAGCTGTTTTTT. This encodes CASSSPLRLRVGELFF. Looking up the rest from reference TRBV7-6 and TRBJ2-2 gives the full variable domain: GAGVSQSPRYKVTKRGQDVALRCDPISGHVSLYWYRQALGQGPEFLTYFNYEAQQDKSGLPNDRFSAERPEGSISTLTIQRTEQRDSAMYRCASSSPLRLRVGELFFGEGSRLTVL.

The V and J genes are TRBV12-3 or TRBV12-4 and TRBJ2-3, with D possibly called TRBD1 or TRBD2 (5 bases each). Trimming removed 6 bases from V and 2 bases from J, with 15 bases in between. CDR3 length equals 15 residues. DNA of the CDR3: TGTGCCAGCAGCCATGGGACGATGAACACAGATACGCAGTATTTT. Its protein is CASSHGTMNTDTQYF.

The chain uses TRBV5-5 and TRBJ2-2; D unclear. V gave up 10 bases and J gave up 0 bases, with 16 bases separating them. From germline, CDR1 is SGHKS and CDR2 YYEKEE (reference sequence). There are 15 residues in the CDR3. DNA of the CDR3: TGTGCCTCCACAAGGGTTTATTCGAACACCGGGGAGCTGTTTTTT. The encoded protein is CASTRVYSNTGELFF.

The CDR3 sequence: CASSYSNEQFF. The CDR3 coding sequence is TGTGCCAGCAGCTATAGTAATGAGCAGTTCTTC. V usage is TRBV7-2 and J usage is TRBJ2-1; D not certain. The V end was cut by 4 bases, the J end by 7 bases, with 5 bases between. CDR3 length: 11 amino acids. The germline V gene has CDR1 SGHTA and CDR2 FQGNSA.

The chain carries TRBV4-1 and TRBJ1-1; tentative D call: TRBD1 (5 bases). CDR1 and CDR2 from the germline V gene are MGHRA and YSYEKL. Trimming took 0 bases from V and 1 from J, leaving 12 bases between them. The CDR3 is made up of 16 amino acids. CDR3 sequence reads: CASSQDRGATNTEAFF. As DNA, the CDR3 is TGCGCCAGCAGCCAAGATCGTGGGGCGACGAACACTGAAGCTTTCTTT.

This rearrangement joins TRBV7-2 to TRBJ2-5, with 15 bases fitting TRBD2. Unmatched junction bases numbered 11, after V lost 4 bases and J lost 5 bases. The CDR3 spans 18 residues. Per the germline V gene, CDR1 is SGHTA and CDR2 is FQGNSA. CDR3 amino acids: CASSSGTSGRSGRETQYF. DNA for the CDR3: TGTGCCAGCAGCTCCGGGACTAGCGGGAGGTCCGGACGGGAGACCCAGTACTTC.

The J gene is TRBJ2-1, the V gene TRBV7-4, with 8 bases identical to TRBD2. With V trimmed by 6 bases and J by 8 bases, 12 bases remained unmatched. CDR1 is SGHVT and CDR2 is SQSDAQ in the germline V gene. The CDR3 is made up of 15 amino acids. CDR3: CASRMKRGPGDEQFF. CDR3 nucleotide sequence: TGTGCCAGCAGGATGAAGCGGGGGCCTGGGGATGAGCAGTTCTTC.

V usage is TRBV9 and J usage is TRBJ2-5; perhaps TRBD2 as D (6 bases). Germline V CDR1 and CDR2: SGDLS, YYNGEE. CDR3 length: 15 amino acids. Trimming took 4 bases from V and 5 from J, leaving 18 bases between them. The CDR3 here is CASSPNVRGTETQYF. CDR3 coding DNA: TGTGCCAGCAGCCCCAATGTCCGGGGGACGGAGACCCAGTACTTC.

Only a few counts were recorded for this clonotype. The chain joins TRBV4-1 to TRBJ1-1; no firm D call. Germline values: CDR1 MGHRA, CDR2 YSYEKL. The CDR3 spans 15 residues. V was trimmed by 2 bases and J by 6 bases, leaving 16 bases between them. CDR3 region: CASSQILQTVAEAFF. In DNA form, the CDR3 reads TGCGCCAGCAGCCAAATACTCCAAACGGTGGCTGAAGCTTTCTTT.

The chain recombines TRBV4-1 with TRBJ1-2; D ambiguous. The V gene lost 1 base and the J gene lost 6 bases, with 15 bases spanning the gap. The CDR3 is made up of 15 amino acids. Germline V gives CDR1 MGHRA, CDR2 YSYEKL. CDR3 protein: CASSQGTVGLNGYTF. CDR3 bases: TGCGCCAGCAGCCAAGGTACCGTGGGCCTAAATGGCTACACCTTC.

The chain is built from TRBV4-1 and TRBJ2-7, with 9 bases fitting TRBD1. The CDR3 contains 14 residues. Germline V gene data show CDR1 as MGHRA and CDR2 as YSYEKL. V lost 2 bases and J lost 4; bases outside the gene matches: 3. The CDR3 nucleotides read TGCGCCAGCAGCCAAACAGGGGGCGAGTACGAGCAGTACTTC. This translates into CASSQTGGEYEQYF.

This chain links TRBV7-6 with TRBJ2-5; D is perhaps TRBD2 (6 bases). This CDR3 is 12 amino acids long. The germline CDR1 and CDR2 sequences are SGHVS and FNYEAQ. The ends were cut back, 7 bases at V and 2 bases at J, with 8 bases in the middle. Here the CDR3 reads CASTSGQETQYF. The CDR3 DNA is TGTGCCAGCACCAGCGGGCAAGAGACCCAGTACTTC.

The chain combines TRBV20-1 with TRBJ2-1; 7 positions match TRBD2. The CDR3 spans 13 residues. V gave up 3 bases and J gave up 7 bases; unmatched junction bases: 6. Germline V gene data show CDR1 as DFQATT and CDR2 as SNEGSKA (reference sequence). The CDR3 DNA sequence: TGCAGTGCTAGTCCGGGAGGTAAGAATGAGCAGTTCTTC. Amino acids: CSASPGGKNEQFF.

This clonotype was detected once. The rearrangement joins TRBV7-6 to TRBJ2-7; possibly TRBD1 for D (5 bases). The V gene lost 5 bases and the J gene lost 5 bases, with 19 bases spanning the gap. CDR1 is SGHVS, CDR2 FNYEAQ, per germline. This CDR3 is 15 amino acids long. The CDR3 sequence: CASSLGLAGFDEQYF. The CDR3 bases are TGTGCCAGCAGCCTCGGCCTGGCAGGGTTCGACGAGCAGTACTTC.

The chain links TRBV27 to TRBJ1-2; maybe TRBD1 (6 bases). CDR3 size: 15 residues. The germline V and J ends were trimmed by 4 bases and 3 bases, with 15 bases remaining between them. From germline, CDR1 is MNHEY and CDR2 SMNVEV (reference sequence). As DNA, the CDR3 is TGTGCCAGCAGTTCACGACAGGTACCGTACTATGGCTACACCTTC. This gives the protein CASSSRQVPYYGYTF.

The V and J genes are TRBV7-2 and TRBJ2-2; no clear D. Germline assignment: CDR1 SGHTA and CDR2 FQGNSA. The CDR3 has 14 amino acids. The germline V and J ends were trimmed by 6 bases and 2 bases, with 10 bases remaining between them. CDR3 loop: CASSHAVNTGELFF. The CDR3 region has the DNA TGTGCCAGCAGTCATGCTGTTAACACCGGGGAGCTGTTTTTT.